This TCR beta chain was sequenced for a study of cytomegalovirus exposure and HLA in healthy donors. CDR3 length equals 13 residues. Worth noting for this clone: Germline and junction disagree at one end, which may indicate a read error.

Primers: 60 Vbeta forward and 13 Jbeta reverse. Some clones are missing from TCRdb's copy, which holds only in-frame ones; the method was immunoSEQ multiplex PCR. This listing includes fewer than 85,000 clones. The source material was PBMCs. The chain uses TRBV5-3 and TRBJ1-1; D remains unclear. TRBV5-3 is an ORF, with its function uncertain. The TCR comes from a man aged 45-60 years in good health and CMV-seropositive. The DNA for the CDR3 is TGTGTCAGAAGCCGGGGAGGAACCACTGAAGCTTCCTTT. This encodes CVRSRGGTTEASF.